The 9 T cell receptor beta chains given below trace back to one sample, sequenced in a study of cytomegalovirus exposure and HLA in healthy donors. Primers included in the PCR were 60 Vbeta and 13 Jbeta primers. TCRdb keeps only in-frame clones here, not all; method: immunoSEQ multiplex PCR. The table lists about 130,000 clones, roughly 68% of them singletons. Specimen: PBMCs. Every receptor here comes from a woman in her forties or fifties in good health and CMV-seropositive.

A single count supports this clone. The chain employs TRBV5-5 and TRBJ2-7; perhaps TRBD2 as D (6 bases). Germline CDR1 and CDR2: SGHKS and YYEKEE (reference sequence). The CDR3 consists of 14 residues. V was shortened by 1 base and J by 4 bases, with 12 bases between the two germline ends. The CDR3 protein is CASSLRWRGYEQYF. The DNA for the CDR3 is TGTGCCAGCAGCTTGAGATGGCGGGGTTACGAGCAGTACTTC.

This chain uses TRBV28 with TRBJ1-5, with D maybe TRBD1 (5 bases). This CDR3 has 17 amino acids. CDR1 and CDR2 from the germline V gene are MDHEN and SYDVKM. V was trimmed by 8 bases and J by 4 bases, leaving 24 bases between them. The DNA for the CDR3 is TGTGCCAGCTGGCAGGGTACCCCCCTTCACGGGAATCAGCCCCAGCATTTT. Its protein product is CASWQGTPLHGNQPQHF.

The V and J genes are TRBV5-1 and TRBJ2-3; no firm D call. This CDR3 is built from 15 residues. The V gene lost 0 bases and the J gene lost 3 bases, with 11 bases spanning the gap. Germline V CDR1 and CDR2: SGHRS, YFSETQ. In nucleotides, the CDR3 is TGCGCCAGCAGCTTGGACCCGCTAGTGACAGATACGCAGTATTTT. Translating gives CASSLDPLVTDTQYF.

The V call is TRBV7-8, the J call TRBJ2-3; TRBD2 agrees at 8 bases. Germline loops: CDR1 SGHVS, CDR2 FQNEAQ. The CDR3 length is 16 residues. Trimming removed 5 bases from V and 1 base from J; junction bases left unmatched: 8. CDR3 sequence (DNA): TGTGCCAGCAGCGCTTTAGCGGGGAGCCGCACAGATACGCAGTATTTT. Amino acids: CASSALAGSRTDTQYF.

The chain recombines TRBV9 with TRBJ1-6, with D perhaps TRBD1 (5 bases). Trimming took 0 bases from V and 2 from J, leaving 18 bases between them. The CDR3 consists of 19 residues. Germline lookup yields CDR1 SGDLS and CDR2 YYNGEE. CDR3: CASSVGWAGGDPYNSPLHF. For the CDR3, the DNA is TGTGCCAGCAGCGTAGGGTGGGCCGGGGGGGACCCCTATAATTCACCCCTCCACTTT.

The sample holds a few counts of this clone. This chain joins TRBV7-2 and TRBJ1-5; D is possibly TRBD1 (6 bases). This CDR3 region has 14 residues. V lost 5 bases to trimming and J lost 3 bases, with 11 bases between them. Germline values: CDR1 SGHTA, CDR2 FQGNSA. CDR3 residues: CASSRDTDNQPQHF. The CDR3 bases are TGTGCCAGCAGCCGGGACACAGACAATCAGCCCCAGCATTTT.

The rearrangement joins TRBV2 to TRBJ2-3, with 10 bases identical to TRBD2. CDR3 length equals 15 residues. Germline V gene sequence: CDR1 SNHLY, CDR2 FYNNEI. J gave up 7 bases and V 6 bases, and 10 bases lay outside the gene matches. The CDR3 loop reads CASRARAGGMHTQYF. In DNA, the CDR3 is TGTGCCAGCAGGGCAAGAGCGGGGGGGATGCATACGCAGTATTTT.

This chain's CDR3 is CASSLAGTGNHEQYF. The DNA for the CDR3 is TGCGCCAGCAGCTTGGCCGGGACAGGCAACCACGAGCAGTACTTC. The rearrangement joins TRBV5-1 to TRBJ2-7; 8 bases match TRBD1. This CDR3 is 15 amino acids long. V was pared by 0 bases and J by 5 bases, with 7 bases of the junction left unmatched. Germline CDR1 and CDR2: SGHRS and YFSETQ.

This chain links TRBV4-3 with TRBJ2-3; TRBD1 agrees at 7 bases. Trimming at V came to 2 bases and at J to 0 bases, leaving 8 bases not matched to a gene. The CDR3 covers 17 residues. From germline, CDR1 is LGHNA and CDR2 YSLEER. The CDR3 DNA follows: TGCGCCAGCAGCCAACGTCCGACAGGGTCGAGCACAGATACGCAGTATTTT. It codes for CASSQRPTGSSTDTQYF.